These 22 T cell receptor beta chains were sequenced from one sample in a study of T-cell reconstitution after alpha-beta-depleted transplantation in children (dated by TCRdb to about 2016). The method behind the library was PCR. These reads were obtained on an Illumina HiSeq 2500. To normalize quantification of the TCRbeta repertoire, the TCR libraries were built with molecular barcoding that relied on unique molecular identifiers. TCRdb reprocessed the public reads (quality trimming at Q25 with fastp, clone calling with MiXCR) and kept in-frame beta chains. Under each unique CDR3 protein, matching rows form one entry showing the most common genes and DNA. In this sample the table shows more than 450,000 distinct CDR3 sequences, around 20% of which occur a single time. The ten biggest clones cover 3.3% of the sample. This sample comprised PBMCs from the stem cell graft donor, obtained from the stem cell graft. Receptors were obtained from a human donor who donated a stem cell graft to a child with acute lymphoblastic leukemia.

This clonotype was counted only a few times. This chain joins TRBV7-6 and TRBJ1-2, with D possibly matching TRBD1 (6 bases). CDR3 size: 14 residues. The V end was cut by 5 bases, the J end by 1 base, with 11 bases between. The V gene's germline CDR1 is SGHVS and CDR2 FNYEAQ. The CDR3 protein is CASSATGINYGYTF. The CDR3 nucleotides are TGTGCCAGCAGCGCAACAGGGATTAACTATGGCTACACCTTC.

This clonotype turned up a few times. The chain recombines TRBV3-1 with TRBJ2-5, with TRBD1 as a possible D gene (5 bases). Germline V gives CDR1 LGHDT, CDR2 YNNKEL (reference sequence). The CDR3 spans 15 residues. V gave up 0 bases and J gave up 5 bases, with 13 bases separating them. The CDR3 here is CASSQDSRVWETQYF. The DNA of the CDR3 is TGTGCCAGCAGCCAAGATTCCAGGGTTTGGGAGACCCAGTACTTC.

CDR3 DNA: TGTGCCACCAGTGAGGGACAGAGGGACACCGGGGAGCTGTTTTTT. It specifies CATSEGQRDTGELFF. The chain is built from TRBV24-1 and TRBJ2-2, with 7 bases fitting TRBD1. The length of the CDR3 is 15 residues. Germline V gene lookup returns CDR1 KGHDR and CDR2 SFDVKD. V shed 4 bases and J 3 bases; nucleotides not matched to a gene: 4.

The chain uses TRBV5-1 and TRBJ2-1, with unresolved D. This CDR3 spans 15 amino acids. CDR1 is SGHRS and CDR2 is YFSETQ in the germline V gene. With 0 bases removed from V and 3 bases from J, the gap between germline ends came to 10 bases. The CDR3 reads CASSLVLGFYNEQFF. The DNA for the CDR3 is TGCGCCAGCAGCTTGGTTCTAGGCTTCTACAATGAGCAGTTCTTC.

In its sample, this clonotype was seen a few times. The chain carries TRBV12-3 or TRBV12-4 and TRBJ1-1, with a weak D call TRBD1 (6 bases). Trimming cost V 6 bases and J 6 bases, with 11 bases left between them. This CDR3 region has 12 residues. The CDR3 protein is CASRTGQPEAFF. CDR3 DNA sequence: TGTGCCAGCAGGACCGGACAGCCTGAAGCTTTCTTT.

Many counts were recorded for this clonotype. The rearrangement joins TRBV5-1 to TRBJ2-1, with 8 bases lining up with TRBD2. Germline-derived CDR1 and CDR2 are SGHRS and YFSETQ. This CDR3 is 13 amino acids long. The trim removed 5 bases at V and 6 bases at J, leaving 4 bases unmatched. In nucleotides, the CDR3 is TGCGCCAGCAGGCTAGCGGGTCTCAATGAGCAGTTCTTC. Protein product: CASRLAGLNEQFF.

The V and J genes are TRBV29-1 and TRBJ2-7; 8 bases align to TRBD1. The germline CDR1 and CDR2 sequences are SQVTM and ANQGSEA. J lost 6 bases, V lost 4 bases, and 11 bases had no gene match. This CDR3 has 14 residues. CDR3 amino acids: CSVGSDREYREQYF. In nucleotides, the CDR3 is TGCAGCGTTGGGTCGGACAGGGAGTATCGCGAGCAGTACTTC.

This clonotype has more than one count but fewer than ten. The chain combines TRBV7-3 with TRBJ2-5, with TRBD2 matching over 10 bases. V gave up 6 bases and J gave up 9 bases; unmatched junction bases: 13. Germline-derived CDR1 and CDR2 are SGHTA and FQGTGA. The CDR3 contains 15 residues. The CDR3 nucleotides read TGTGCCAGCAGTCCAACTAGCGGGGCTCAAGTGGCCCAGTACTTC. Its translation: CASSPTSGAQVAQYF. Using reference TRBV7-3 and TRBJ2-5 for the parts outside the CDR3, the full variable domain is GAGVSQTPSNKVTEKGKYVELRCDPISGHTALYWYRQSLGQGPEFLIYFQGTGAADDSGLPNDRFFAVRPEGSVSTLKIQRTERGDSAVYLCASSPTSGAQVAQYFGPGTRLLVL.

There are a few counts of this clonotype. The CDR3 sequence is CASSQDRAGSYEQYF. The CDR3 region has the DNA TGTGCCAGCAGCCAAGATCGGGCGGGATCCTACGAGCAGTACTTC. The chain combines TRBV4-2 with TRBJ2-7, with D possibly TRBD2 on 6 matching bases. The V and J ends lost 0 bases and 1 base respectively, with 10 bases between them. The CDR3 totals 15 residues. The germline V gene has CDR1 LGHNA and CDR2 YNFKEQ.

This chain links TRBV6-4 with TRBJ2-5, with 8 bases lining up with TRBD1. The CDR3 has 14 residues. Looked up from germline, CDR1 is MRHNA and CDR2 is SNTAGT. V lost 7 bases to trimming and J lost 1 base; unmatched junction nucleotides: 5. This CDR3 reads CASKMTGVQETQYF. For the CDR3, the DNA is TGTGCCAGCAAGATGACAGGGGTCCAAGAGACCCAGTACTTC.

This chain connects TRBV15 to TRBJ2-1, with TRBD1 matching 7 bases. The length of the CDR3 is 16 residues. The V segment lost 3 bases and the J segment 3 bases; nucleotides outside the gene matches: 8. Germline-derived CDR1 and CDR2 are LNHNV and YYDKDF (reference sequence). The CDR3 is CATSRGQTPIYNEQFF. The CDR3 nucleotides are TGTGCCACCAGCAGGGGACAGACCCCTATCTACAATGAGCAGTTCTTC.

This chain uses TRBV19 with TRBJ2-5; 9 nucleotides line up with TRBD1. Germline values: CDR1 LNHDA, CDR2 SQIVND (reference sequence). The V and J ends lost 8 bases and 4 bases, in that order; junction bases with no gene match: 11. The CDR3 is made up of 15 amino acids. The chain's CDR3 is CASQTTGGWGETQYF. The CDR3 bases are TGTGCCAGTCAGACAACAGGGGGCTGGGGAGAGACCCAGTACTTC.

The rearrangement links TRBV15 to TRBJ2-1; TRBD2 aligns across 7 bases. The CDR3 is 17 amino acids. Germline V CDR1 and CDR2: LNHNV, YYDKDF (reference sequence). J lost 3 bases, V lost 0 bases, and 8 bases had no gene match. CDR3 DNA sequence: TGTGCCACCAGCAGAGATCGAAGGCTAGCGGTCTACAATGAGCAGTTCTTC. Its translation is CATSRDRRLAVYNEQFF.

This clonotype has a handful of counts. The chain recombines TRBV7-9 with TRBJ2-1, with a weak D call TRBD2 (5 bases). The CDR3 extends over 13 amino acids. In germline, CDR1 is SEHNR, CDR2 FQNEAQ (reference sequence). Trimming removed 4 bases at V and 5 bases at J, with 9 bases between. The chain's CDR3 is CASSSDWHNEQFF. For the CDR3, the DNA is TGTGCCAGCAGCTCGGACTGGCACAATGAGCAGTTCTTC.

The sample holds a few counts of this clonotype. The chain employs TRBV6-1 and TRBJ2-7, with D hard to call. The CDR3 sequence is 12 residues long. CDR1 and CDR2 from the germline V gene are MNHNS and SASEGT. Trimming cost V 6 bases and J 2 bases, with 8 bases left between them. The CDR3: CASRPRTYEQYF. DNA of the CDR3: TGTGCCAGCAGGCCACGCACCTACGAGCAGTACTTC.

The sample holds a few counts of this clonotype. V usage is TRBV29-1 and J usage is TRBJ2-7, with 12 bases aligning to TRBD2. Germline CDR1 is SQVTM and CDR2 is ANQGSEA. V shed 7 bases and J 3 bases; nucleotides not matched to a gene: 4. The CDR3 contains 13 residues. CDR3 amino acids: CSAETSGSYEQYF. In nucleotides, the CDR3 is TGCAGCGCCGAGACTAGCGGGAGCTACGAGCAGTACTTC.

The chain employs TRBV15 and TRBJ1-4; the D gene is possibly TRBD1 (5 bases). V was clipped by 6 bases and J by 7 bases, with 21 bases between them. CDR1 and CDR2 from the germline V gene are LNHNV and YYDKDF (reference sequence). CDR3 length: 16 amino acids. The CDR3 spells CATSWDRDGLGEKLFF. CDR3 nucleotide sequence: TGTGCCACCAGTTGGGACCGGGATGGTCTGGGTGAAAAACTGTTTTTT.

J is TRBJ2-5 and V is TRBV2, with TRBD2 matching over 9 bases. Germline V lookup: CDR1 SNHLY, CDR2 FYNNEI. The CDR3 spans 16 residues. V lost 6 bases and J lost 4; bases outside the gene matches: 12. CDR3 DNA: TGTGCCAGCAGCTCCTTAGCGGGAGCTTTCGGAGAGACCCAGTACTTC. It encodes CASSSLAGAFGETQYF.

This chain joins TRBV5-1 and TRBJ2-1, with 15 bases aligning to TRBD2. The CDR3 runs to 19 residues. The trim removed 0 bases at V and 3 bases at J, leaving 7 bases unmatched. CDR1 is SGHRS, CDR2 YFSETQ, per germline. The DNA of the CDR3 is TGCGCCAGCAGCTTGGAACAGGGACTAGCGGGAGGAAACTACAATGAGCAGTTCTTC. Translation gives CASSLEQGLAGGNYNEQFF.

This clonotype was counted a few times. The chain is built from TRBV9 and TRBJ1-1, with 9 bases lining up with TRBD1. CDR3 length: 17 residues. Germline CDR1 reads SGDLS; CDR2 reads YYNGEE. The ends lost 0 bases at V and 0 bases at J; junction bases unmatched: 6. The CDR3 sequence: CASSVVPGTGMNTEAFF. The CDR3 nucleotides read TGTGCCAGCAGCGTAGTCCCCGGGACAGGGATGAACACTGAAGCTTTCTTT. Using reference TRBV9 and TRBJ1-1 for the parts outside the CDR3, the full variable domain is DSGVTQTPKHLITATGQRVTLRCSPRSGDLSVYWYQQSLDQGLQFLIQYYNGEERAKGNILERFSAQQFPDLHSELNLSSLELGDSALYFCASSVVPGTGMNTEAFFGQGTRLTVV.

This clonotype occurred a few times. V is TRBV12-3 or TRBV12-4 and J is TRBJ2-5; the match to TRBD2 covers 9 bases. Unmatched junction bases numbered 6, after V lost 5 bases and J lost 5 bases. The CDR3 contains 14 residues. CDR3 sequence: CASSQGLAAETQYF. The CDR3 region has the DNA TGTGCCAGCAGTCAGGGACTAGCCGCCGAGACCCAGTACTTC.

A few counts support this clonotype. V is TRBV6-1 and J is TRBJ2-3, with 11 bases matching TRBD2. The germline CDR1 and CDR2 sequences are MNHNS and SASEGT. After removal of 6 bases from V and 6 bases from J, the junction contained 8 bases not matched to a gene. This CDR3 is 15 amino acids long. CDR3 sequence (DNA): TGTGCCAGCAGGCATATAGCGGGAGGGGAGGATACGCAGTATTTT. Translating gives CASRHIAGGEDTQYF.